The 32 T cell receptor beta chains below were found in one sample sequenced in a study of memory CD4+ T cells and cytomegalovirus serostatus. Produced via immunoSEQ multiplex PCR; TCRdb's table is partial and in-frame only. The repertoire has 35,000 to 45,000 clones, around three quarters of them found once; the top ten carry roughly 5%. The sort gate was single viable CD3+CD4+CD8-CD45RO+ cells for memory CD4+ T cells. Sequencing was performed on memory CD4+ T cells from blood. These receptors were obtained from an adult in good health and CMV-seropositive.

The chain uses TRBV5-4 and TRBJ1-2, with D perhaps matching TRBD1 (5 bases). This CDR3 comprises 14 residues. V dropped 4 bases and J dropped 7 bases, with 17 bases sitting between them. Germline-derived CDR1 and CDR2 are SGHNT and YYREEE (reference sequence). The chain's CDR3 is CASSRDPGNGGYTF. Here the CDR3 DNA reads TGTGCCAGCAGCCGGGACCCCGGCAACGGTGGCTACACCTTC.

The gene calls are TRBV4-1 and TRBJ2-1; D perhaps matches TRBD1 (5 bases). CDR1 and CDR2 from the germline V gene are MGHRA and YSYEKL. The CDR3 is 14 amino acids. V was trimmed by 4 bases and J by 4 bases, leaving 11 bases between them. CDR3 residues: CASSPRTHYNEQFF. CDR3 DNA: TGCGCCAGCAGCCCAAGGACACATTACAATGAGCAGTTCTTC.

This clone has a single count. The chain joins TRBV5-6 to TRBJ2-7, with no clear D. The germline V and J ends were trimmed by 0 bases and 6 bases, with 16 bases remaining between them. The CDR3 has 15 residues. CDR1 is SGHDT, CDR2 YYEEEE, per germline. The CDR3 region has the DNA TGTGCCAGCAGCTTGGGGCGGCAGGATTATTCCGAGCAGTACTTC. As protein: CASSLGRQDYSEQYF. The variable domain in full, with the rest retrieved from reference TRBV5-6 and TRBJ2-7, is DAGVTQSPTHLIKTRGQQVTLRCSPKSGHDTVSWYQQALGQGPQFIFQYYEEEERQRGNFPDRFSGHQFPNYSSELNVNALLLGDSALYLCASSLGRQDYSEQYFGPGTRLTVT.

The gene calls are TRBV6-6 and TRBJ2-1, with D possibly matching TRBD1 (6 bases). The CDR3 sequence is 13 residues long. V gave up 7 bases and J gave up 6 bases, with 13 bases separating them. Looked up from germline, CDR1 is MNHNY and CDR2 is SVGAGI (reference sequence). The CDR3 sequence: CASMVMGANEQFF. In DNA, the CDR3 is TGTGCCAGCATGGTCATGGGGGCCAATGAGCAGTTCTTC.

V gene TRBV29-1 combines with J gene TRBJ2-3, with D perhaps TRBD1 (5 bases). Germline V lookup: CDR1 SQVTM, CDR2 ANQGSEA. The CDR3 sequence is 15 residues long. Deletions cut 3 bases from V and 0 bases from J, with 13 bases between. CDR3 protein: CSVEGRMTSTDTQYF. The CDR3 coding sequence is TGCAGCGTTGAGGGGCGGATGACTAGCACAGATACGCAGTATTTT.

Only one count was recorded for this clone. The DNA for the CDR3 is TGTGCCAGCAGCTTAGCTTCTGATCAGCCCCAGCATTTT. Its protein is CASSLASDQPQHF. The chain recombines TRBV7-6 with TRBJ1-5, with D unresolved. Germline values: CDR1 SGHVS, CDR2 FNYEAQ. V lost 0 bases and J 5 bases, leaving 5 bases between the germline ends. This CDR3 contains 13 residues.

The chain uses TRBV19 and TRBJ2-3, with D possibly matching TRBD1 (5 bases). The CDR3 sequence is 13 residues long. Germline CDR1 and CDR2: LNHDA and SQIVND (reference sequence). Trimming stripped 7 bases from V and 7 bases from J, with 15 bases between. CDR3 residues: CASKARGAYTQYF. The CDR3 region has the DNA TGTGCCAGTAAAGCTCGTGGGGCCTATACGCAGTATTTT.

This rearrangement joins TRBV7-9 to TRBJ1-1; possible D gene TRBD1, 5 bases. This CDR3 comprises 15 residues. V lost 5 bases, J lost 1 base, and 14 bases lay in between. CDR1 SEHNR and CDR2 FQNEAQ come from the germline V gene (reference sequence). CDR3 DNA: TGTGCCAGCAGCCCAAGACAGCTGCGGAACACTGAAGCTTTCTTT. Protein product: CASSPRQLRNTEAFF.

The chain combines TRBV23-1 with TRBJ2-2; unclear D gene. TRBV23-1 is an ORF; its function is uncertain. Trimming shortened V by 5 bases and J by 6 bases, and 13 bases separated the two germline ends. CDR3 length: 14 amino acids. The CDR3 coding sequence is TGCGCCAGCAGTTCTGTGGTCATGTCCGGGGAGCTGTTTTTT. This codes for CASSSVVMSGELFF.

The DNA of the CDR3 is TGTGCCAGCAGTGAACGAGGGGACACTGAAGCTTTCTTT. This translates into CASSERGDTEAFF. This chain uses TRBV6-1 with TRBJ1-1; perhaps TRBD1 as D (5 bases). This CDR3 region has 13 residues. V gave up 2 bases and J gave up 3 bases, with 7 bases separating them. Germline CDR1 and CDR2: MNHNS and SASEGT.

The V call is TRBV5-4, the J call TRBJ2-3; D is unresolved. V lost 0 bases and J lost 2, with 10 bases in between. The germline V gene has CDR1 SGHNT and CDR2 YYREEE (reference sequence). This CDR3 spans 15 amino acids. CDR3 bases: TGTGCCAGCAGCTTGGACCAGCCGAACACAGATACGCAGTATTTT. Amino acid sequence: CASSLDQPNTDTQYF.

The V and J genes are TRBV5-4 and TRBJ1-2, with TRBD1 matching 8 bases. CDR3 length: 15 residues. The junction had 9 bases not matched to a gene; V was cut back by 4 bases and J by 4 bases. Germline V CDR1 and CDR2: SGHNT, YYREEE (reference sequence). The CDR3 protein is CASSPGQDSSYGYTF. CDR3 bases: TGTGCCAGCAGCCCGGGACAGGACTCCTCCTATGGCTACACCTTC.

The CDR3 here is CASSPRDRATSNEKLFF. The CDR3 region has the DNA TGCGCCAGCAGCCCCCGGGACAGAGCTACTTCTAATGAAAAACTGTTTTTT. This rearrangement joins TRBV4-3 to TRBJ1-4; 7 bases align to TRBD1. This CDR3 comprises 17 residues. Germline CDR1 LGHNA, CDR2 YSLEER. Trimming at V came to 4 bases and at J to 3 bases, leaving 11 bases not matched to a gene.

J is TRBJ2-3 and V is TRBV29-1; D remains unclear. The CDR3 has 14 amino acids. The ends were cut back, 6 bases at V and 5 bases at J, with 18 bases in the middle. CDR1 is SQVTM, CDR2 ANQGSEA, per germline. The CDR3 here is CSVTPAFTGDTQYF. CDR3 coding DNA: TGCAGCGTAACTCCGGCATTTACTGGAGATACGCAGTATTTT.

This rearrangement joins TRBV7-3 to TRBJ2-3, with 9 bases identical to TRBD2. V lost 3 bases, J lost 5 bases, and 3 bases stayed unmatched. CDR1 is SGHTA, CDR2 FQGTGA, per germline. This CDR3 has 14 amino acids. CDR3 protein: CASSFSGGRDTQYF. CDR3 nucleotides: TGTGCCAGCAGCTTCAGCGGGGGGCGAGATACGCAGTATTTT.

The V call is TRBV7-2, the J call TRBJ1-4; unclear D gene. Germline assignment: CDR1 SGHTA and CDR2 FQGNSA. There are 13 residues in the CDR3. V lost 1 base, J lost 7 bases, and 7 bases lay in between. The chain's CDR3 is CASSLVWSEKLFF. The CDR3 DNA follows: TGTGCCAGCAGCTTAGTTTGGAGTGAAAAACTGTTTTTT.

The rearrangement links TRBV7-6 to TRBJ2-5, with 7 nucleotides matching TRBD2. The length of the CDR3 is 15 residues. Germline CDR1 SGHVS, CDR2 FNYEAQ. Trimming took 5 bases from V and 0 from J; bases not matched to a gene: 6. CDR3 sequence: CASSNGLVHQETQYF. Here the CDR3 DNA reads TGTGCCAGCAGCAACGGACTAGTCCACCAAGAGACCCAGTACTTC. Variable domain in full (rest from reference TRBV7-6 and TRBJ2-5): GAGVSQSPRYKVTKRGQDVALRCDPISGHVSLYWYRQALGQGPEFLTYFNYEAQQDKSGLPNDRFSAERPEGSISTLTIQRTEQRDSAMYRCASSNGLVHQETQYFGPGTRLLVL.

The rearrangement uses TRBV19 and TRBJ1-5; D may be TRBD1 (6 bases). CDR3 length: 16 amino acids. Trimming stripped 7 bases from V and 0 bases from J, with 16 bases between. CDR1 is LNHDA and CDR2 is SQIVND in the germline V gene (reference sequence). Here the CDR3 DNA reads TGTGCCAGTACGGGGGGCTCCCAGTATAGCAATCAGCCCCAGCATTTT. Its protein is CASTGGSQYSNQPQHF.

The chain couples TRBV6-6 to TRBJ2-1; D is unresolved. The CDR3 runs 16 residues. Looked up from germline, CDR1 is MNHNY and CDR2 is SVGAGI (reference sequence). V was cut by 6 bases and J by 0 bases, with 15 bases left in between. CDR3 protein: CASRQNYISSYNEQFF. Written as DNA, the CDR3 is TGTGCCAGCAGGCAAAACTACATAAGCTCCTACAATGAGCAGTTCTTC.

The chain combines TRBV6-6 with TRBJ1-5; D is perhaps TRBD1 (6 bases). V was shortened by 4 bases and J by 7 bases, with 17 bases between the two germline ends. This CDR3 spans 15 amino acids. Germline V gene sequence: CDR1 MNHNY, CDR2 SVGAGI (reference sequence). This CDR3 is CASSFNREFGQPQHF. The DNA for the CDR3 is TGTGCCAGCAGTTTCAACAGGGAATTCGGGCAGCCCCAGCATTTT.

The rearrangement links TRBV19 to TRBJ1-5; TRBD1 might be the D (5 bases). V was pared by 3 bases and J by 0 bases, with 15 bases between. CDR1 is LNHDA and CDR2 is SQIVND in the germline V gene (reference sequence). This CDR3 contains 17 residues. The DNA of the CDR3 is TGTGCCAGTAGTATCGGGGGGGGGACCCATAGCAATCAGCCCCAGCATTTT. Translated: CASSIGGGTHSNQPQHF.

The chain employs TRBV23-1 and TRBJ1-2; TRBD1 aligns across 7 bases. TRBV23-1 carries the ORF label, with uncertain function. V dropped 2 bases and J dropped 4; count of bases not matched to a gene: 13. The CDR3 loop spans 17 amino acids. The CDR3 region is CASSQKSALDRAYGYTF. The CDR3 DNA sequence: TGCGCCAGCAGTCAAAAGTCCGCACTTGACAGGGCCTATGGCTACACCTTC.

This chain joins TRBV18 and TRBJ1-2; no firm D call. The CDR3 runs to 15 residues. The V and J ends lost 2 bases and 0 bases respectively, with 10 bases between them. The V gene's germline CDR1 is KGHSH and CDR2 LQKENI. DNA of the CDR3: TGTGCCAGCTCACCAGGTCCCGTAGCTAACTATGGCTACACCTTC. Translating gives CASSPGPVANYGYTF. Full variable domain (remainder filled in from reference TRBV18 and TRBJ1-2): NAGVMQNPRHLVRRRGQEARLRCSPMKGHSHVYWYRQLPEEGLKFMVYLQKENIIDESGMPKERFSAEFPKEGPSILRIQQVVRGDSAAYFCASSPGPVANYGYTFGSGTRLTVV.

The chain employs TRBV10-1 and TRBJ2-7, with 12 bases lining up with TRBD1. The CDR3 extends over 15 amino acids. The germline V gene encodes CDR1 WNHNN and CDR2 SYGVQD (reference sequence). J lost 6 bases, V lost 2 bases, and 5 bases had no gene match. The chain's CDR3 is CASSEARDRGREQYF. In nucleotides, the CDR3 is TGCGCCAGCAGTGAGGCGAGGGACAGGGGGCGCGAGCAGTACTTC.

This clone rates as medium-sized. The DNA is left out, because the CDR3 cannot be placed on it with certainty; the CDR3 is given as TCRdb lists it. This chain joins TRBV7-8 and TRBJ1-2. The CDR3 extends over 14 residues, inclusive of both ends. Germline V gene data show CDR1 as SGHVS and CDR2 as FQNEAQ. The CDR3 here is CASSIDLHLQGYTF.

This sequence joins TRBV4-3 and TRBJ2-1; tentative D call: TRBD1 (6 bases). The germline gives CDR1 LGHNA, CDR2 YSLEER. This CDR3 region has 15 residues. Trimming stripped 5 bases from V and 9 bases from J, with 20 bases between. CDR3 residues: CASSLQDSPGTEQFF. CDR3 sequence (DNA): TGCGCCAGCAGCTTACAGGACAGCCCAGGGACTGAGCAGTTCTTC.

The chain is built from TRBV13 and TRBJ2-7; D is unclear. CDR1 is PRHDT and CDR2 is FYEKMQ in the germline V gene (reference sequence). The CDR3 totals 16 residues. Trimming cost V 0 bases and J 2 bases, with 14 bases left between them. The CDR3 bases are TGTGCCAGCAGCTTAGGCCTATCTGACAACCCCTACGAGCAGTACTTC. Translation gives CASSLGLSDNPYEQYF.

The chain couples TRBV28 to TRBJ2-3; D ambiguous. Trimming removed 3 bases from V and 0 bases from J, with 10 bases in between. The germline V gene has CDR1 MDHEN and CDR2 SYDVKM. This CDR3 spans 15 amino acids. As DNA, the CDR3 is TGTGCCAGCAGTTTTGTGAGGACCAGCACAGATACGCAGTATTTT. It translates to CASSFVRTSTDTQYF.

This clone occurred once. The gene calls are TRBV7-3 and TRBJ2-2, with TRBD2 as a possible D gene (5 bases). The V and J ends lost 0 bases and 0 bases respectively, with 11 bases between them. This CDR3 has 17 amino acids. The germline CDR1 and CDR2 sequences are SGHTA and FQGTGA. The CDR3 nucleotides are TGTGCCAGCAGCTTAACGTATGCGGGCCCGAACACCGGGGAGCTGTTTTTT. Amino acid sequence: CASSLTYAGPNTGELFF.

The genes are TRBV27 and TRBJ2-6; D possibly corresponds to TRBD2 (7 bases). Germline V gene data show CDR1 as MNHEY and CDR2 as SMNVEV (reference sequence). Trimming cost V 6 bases and J 4 bases, with 13 bases left between them. The CDR3 runs 15 residues. CDR3 coding DNA: TGTGCCAGCAGGGGGGCGGGGGCCGGGGCCAACGTCCTGACTTTC. Amino acids: CASRGAGAGANVLTF. The full variable domain, in which reference TRBV27 and TRBJ2-6 provide the parts outside the CDR3, is EAQVTQNPRYLITVTGKKLTVTCSQNMNHEYMSWYRQDPGLGLRQIYYSMNVEVTDKGDVPEGYKVSRKEKRNFPLILESPSPNQTSLYFCASRGAGAGANVLTFGAGSRLTVL.

The chain couples TRBV25-1 to TRBJ1-1; possibly TRBD1 for D (6 bases). Trimming removed 2 bases from V and 0 bases from J, with 10 bases in between. Per the germline V gene, CDR1 is MGHDK and CDR2 is SYGVNS. CDR3 length equals 15 residues. Here the CDR3 reads CASSERGTMNTEAFF. Written as DNA, the CDR3 is TGTGCCAGCAGTGAACGGGGGACAATGAACACTGAAGCTTTCTTT.

The chain employs TRBV5-1 and TRBJ1-3; D not resolved. Germline CDR1 is SGHRS and CDR2 is YFSETQ. Trimming took off 4 bases at V and 2 bases at J, with 10 bases between the two ends. CDR3 length: 14 amino acids. CDR3 in amino acids: CASSPERAGNTIYF. The CDR3 region has the DNA TGCGCCAGCAGCCCTGAAAGGGCTGGAAACACCATATATTTT.